Each of the 24 T cell receptor beta chains below was sequenced from the same sample in a study of blood T cell repertoires in COVID-19. Profiled with immunoSEQ multiplex PCR; TCRdb holds only in-frame clones, not every one. The sample records hundreds of thousands of clones, about 89% being singletons. The specimen was peripheral blood. All receptors come from a woman in her sixties who had recovered from COVID-19.

As for this clone: Other DNA sequences within the sample encode an identical CDR3. V is TRBV18 and J is TRBJ2-3; D is uncertain. Trimming took off 2 bases at V and 1 base at J, with 4 bases between the two ends. The CDR3 is 13 residues long. Germline V gene lookup returns CDR1 KGHSH and CDR2 LQKENI. The DNA for the CDR3 is TGTGCCAGCTCACCATCCGGCACAGATACGCAGTATTTT. The encoded protein is CASSPSGTDTQYF.

The J gene is TRBJ2-5, the V gene TRBV7-9, with 13 bases identical to TRBD2. Germline loops: CDR1 SEHNR, CDR2 FQNEAQ (reference sequence). The CDR3 is made up of 16 amino acids. Germline trimming cut 5 bases from V and 5 bases from J; bases unmatched to any gene: 8. The CDR3 protein is CASSPGTSGAWETQYF. The CDR3 nucleotides are TGTGCCAGCAGCCCTGGGACTAGCGGGGCTTGGGAGACCCAGTACTTC.

V and J are TRBV19 and TRBJ2-3; 8 bases are a match to TRBD1. This CDR3 has 14 residues. The V segment lost 7 bases and the J segment 4 bases; nucleotides outside the gene matches: 7. CDR1 LNHDA and CDR2 SQIVND come from the germline V gene (reference sequence). In DNA form, the CDR3 reads TGTGCCAGTACCCTGGACAGGGCGGCAGATACGCAGTATTTT. Translation gives CASTLDRAADTQYF.

The chain has TRBV7-2 and TRBJ2-5; TRBD1 matches 7 bases. CDR1 and CDR2 (germline): SGHTA, FQGNSA. The trim removed 5 bases at V and 4 bases at J, leaving 10 bases unmatched. The CDR3 is made up of 15 amino acids. CDR3 nucleotide sequence: TGTGCCAGCAGCCTAAACACAGGGGCTGGAGAGACCCAGTACTTC. Its translation: CASSLNTGAGETQYF.

The chain uses TRBV6-5 and TRBJ1-2; weak D call: TRBD1 (5 bases). CDR3 length equals 14 residues. From germline, CDR1 is MNHEY and CDR2 SVGAGI. Trimming removed 5 bases at V and 6 bases at J, with 16 bases between. The CDR3 DNA reads TGTGCCAGCAGTAATAAACCTACAGGAGATGGCTACACCTTC. As protein: CASSNKPTGDGYTF.

This clone was detected only once. V usage is TRBV29-1 and J usage is TRBJ2-4; 10 bases map to TRBD1. Looked up from germline, CDR1 is SQVTM and CDR2 is ANQGSEA. The CDR3 spans 16 residues. V lost 4 bases, J lost 0 bases, and 6 bases stayed unmatched. CDR3 protein: CSVGQGAGVAKNIQYF. The CDR3 DNA is TGCAGCGTTGGACAGGGGGCGGGTGTAGCCAAAAACATTCAGTACTTC.

The chain combines TRBV6-5 with TRBJ1-2; D not certain. V lost 7 bases and J lost 0, with 15 bases in between. Germline CDR1 reads MNHEY; CDR2 reads SVGAGI. The CDR3 length is 15 residues. DNA of the CDR3: TGTGCCAGCACCACGCTGGCGGGTTCTAACTATGGCTACACCTTC. Amino acids: CASTTLAGSNYGYTF.

V is TRBV2 and J is TRBJ1-4; the match to TRBD1 covers 8 bases. CDR3 length: 15 amino acids. V was pared by 6 bases and J by 7 bases, with 10 bases of the junction left unmatched. The germline CDR1 and CDR2 sequences are SNHLY and FYNNEI. The CDR3 sequence: CASSSDGQGTEKLFF. The CDR3 nucleotides read TGTGCCAGCAGCTCTGACGGACAGGGAACTGAAAAACTGTTTTTT. The entire variable domain, with the rest obtained from reference TRBV2 and TRBJ1-4, is as follows: EPEVTQTPSHQVTQMGQEVILRCVPISNHLYFYWYRQILGQKVEFLVSFYNNEISEKSEIFDDQFSVERPDGSNFTLKIRSTKLEDSAMYFCASSSDGQGTEKLFFGSGTQLSVL.

The chain couples TRBV6-5 to TRBJ2-7; TRBD1 matches 8 bases. The germline CDR1 and CDR2 sequences are MNHEY and SVGAGI. The CDR3 is 15 residues long. V shed 6 bases, J shed 5 bases, and the junction held 12 bases outside the gene matches. The CDR3 bases are TGTGCCAGCAGGAGTCCCAGGGGGCGCGGGAACGAGCAGTACTTC. It specifies CASRSPRGRGNEQYF.

This clone was counted ten times or more. V and J are TRBV19 and TRBJ1-2; D possibly corresponds to TRBD1 (6 bases). The CDR3 covers 16 residues. Trimming removed 0 bases at V and 4 bases at J, with 15 bases between. The V gene's germline CDR1 is LNHDA and CDR2 SQIVND (reference sequence). CDR3 sequence: CASSIDRWTDTYGYTF. The DNA of the CDR3 is TGTGCCAGTAGTATAGATCGATGGACAGATACCTATGGCTACACCTTC.

This rearrangement joins TRBV18 to TRBJ2-4; D is possibly TRBD2 (5 bases). V shed 6 bases and J shed 8 bases, with 11 bases lying between them. From germline, CDR1 is KGHSH and CDR2 LQKENI. The CDR3 runs to 12 residues. CDR3 sequence: CASSRDGDIQYF. DNA for the CDR3: TGTGCCAGCTCCCGCGACGGGGACATTCAGTACTTC.

This clone came up a few times. Other DNA sequences in the sample encode the same CDR3. The chain combines TRBV28 with TRBJ1-4; 7 bases are a match to TRBD1. This CDR3 is 15 amino acids long. In germline, CDR1 is MDHEN, CDR2 SYDVKM. V was clipped by 3 bases and J by 6 bases; unmatched bases: 7. CDR3 nucleotides: TGTGCCAGCAGTTTCCGACAGGGAAGAGATGAAAAACTGTTTTTT. The encoded protein is CASSFRQGRDEKLFF.

The chain has TRBV5-8 and TRBJ1-3; 7 bases agree with TRBD1. The CDR3 is 15 amino acids. The V segment lost 1 base and the J segment 0 bases; nucleotides outside the gene matches: 1. CDR1 is SGHTS, CDR2 YDEGEE, per germline. CDR3 nucleotides: TGTGCCAGCAGCTTGTACAGGGGCTCTGGAAACACCATATATTTT. Protein product: CASSLYRGSGNTIYF.

The chain joins TRBV4-2 to TRBJ2-7; 11 bases match TRBD2. The V gene end was trimmed by 1 base and the J gene end by 3 bases; junction bases not matched to a gene: 5. From germline, CDR1 is LGHNA and CDR2 YNFKEQ. The CDR3 covers 16 residues. The CDR3 DNA reads as TGTGCCAGCAGCCAAGTTAGCGGGGGGGCGGGCTACGAGCAGTACTTC. The encoded protein is CASSQVSGGAGYEQYF.

The rearrangement joins TRBV11-3 to TRBJ2-2, with 7 bases identical to TRBD1. The V and J ends lost 5 bases and 4 bases, in that order; junction bases with no gene match: 4. The CDR3 totals 14 residues. Germline V gene sequence: CDR1 SGHNT, CDR2 YENEEA. CDR3 amino acids: CASSPGQVTGELFF. CDR3 DNA sequence: TGTGCCAGCAGCCCCGGACAGGTCACCGGGGAGCTGTTTTTT.

The chain uses TRBV10-3 and TRBJ2-7; possibly TRBD2 for D (6 bases). Germline CDR1 reads ENHRY; CDR2 reads SYGVKD. The germline V and J ends were trimmed by 11 bases and 4 bases, with 12 bases remaining between them. The CDR3 runs 11 residues. DNA for the CDR3: TGTGCCGCCGGGGGACCGTACGAGCAGTACTTC. Amino acid sequence: CAAGGPYEQYF.

This chain links TRBV6-2 or TRBV6-3 with TRBJ1-2; 7 bases agree with TRBD1. Germline CDR1 reads MNHEY; CDR2 reads SVGEGT. V lost 4 bases to trimming and J lost 8 bases; unmatched junction nucleotides: 10. The CDR3 totals 14 residues. The CDR3 nucleotides are TGTGCCAGCAGTTTCCTACAGGGGACAAGGGGCTACACCTTC. As protein: CASSFLQGTRGYTF.

V usage is TRBV11-2 and J usage is TRBJ1-1; D might be TRBD1 (6 bases). The V gene's germline CDR1 is SGHAT and CDR2 FQNNGV. The CDR3 has 18 residues. V lost 1 base and J 7 bases, leaving 25 bases between the germline ends. In DNA form, the CDR3 reads TGTGCCAGCAGCTTAGTCACAGGGTGGCAAGGCGGGCTGTTTGAAGCTTTCTTT. It encodes CASSLVTGWQGGLFEAFF.

The chain combines TRBV18 with TRBJ2-7, with TRBD1 matching 12 bases. Germline CDR1 and CDR2: KGHSH and LQKENI. This CDR3 region has 16 residues. Trimming removed 2 bases from V and 2 bases from J; junction bases left unmatched: 4. In nucleotides, the CDR3 is TGTGCCAGCTCACCAGGGACAGGGGGCGTAACCTACGAGCAGTACTTC. As protein: CASSPGTGGVTYEQYF.

J is TRBJ1-6 and V is TRBV4-3; weak D call: TRBD1 (5 bases). Germline assignment: CDR1 LGHNA and CDR2 YSLEER. This CDR3 contains 16 residues. V was trimmed by 4 bases and J by 0 bases, leaving 10 bases between them. The CDR3 sequence: CASSPGGGSYNSPLHF. The CDR3 DNA reads TGCGCCAGCAGCCCCGGGGGGGGCTCCTATAATTCACCCCTCCACTTT.

The V gene is TRBV9, the J gene TRBJ2-1, with TRBD2 identical over 7 bases. Germline V CDR1 and CDR2: SGDLS, YYNGEE. The CDR3 has 18 amino acids. The V gene end was trimmed by 4 bases and the J gene end by 3 bases; junction bases not matched to a gene: 16. CDR3 protein: CASSPNSPLRGFYNEQFF. The DNA of the CDR3 is TGTGCCAGCAGCCCCAACTCTCCTTTGCGGGGGTTCTACAATGAGCAGTTCTTC.

This clone was recorded only once. This rearrangement joins TRBV27 to TRBJ1-5, with 7 nucleotides matching TRBD1. The V segment lost 9 bases and the J segment 6 bases; nucleotides outside the gene matches: 8. CDR1 and CDR2 from the germline V gene are MNHEY and SMNVEV (reference sequence). The CDR3 is 13 amino acids. This CDR3 is CASARGQGQPQHF. CDR3 DNA: TGTGCCAGTGCAAGGGGGCAAGGTCAGCCCCAGCATTTT.

The chain carries TRBV19 and TRBJ1-5; TRBD1 is a possible D gene (6 bases). CDR3 length: 16 amino acids. The germline V and J ends were trimmed by 5 bases and 2 bases, with 16 bases remaining between them. CDR1 is LNHDA and CDR2 is SQIVND in the germline V gene (reference sequence). The CDR3 reads CASSYGGQRRNQPQHF. The CDR3 DNA reads TGTGCCAGTAGTTACGGGGGGCAGAGACGCAATCAGCCCCAGCATTTT.

In regard to this clone: This probably arose from a read error, given a far larger clone one base away. The V call is TRBV14, the J call TRBJ2-7; 7 bases align to TRBD1. The CDR3 consists of 14 residues. Losses at the gene ends were 1 base for V and 4 bases for J; bases not matched to a gene: 4. CDR1 and CDR2 from the germline V gene are SGHDN and FVKESK. CDR3 coding DNA: TGTGCCAGCAGCCAAGGACAGGGTTTGTACGAGCAGTACTTC. Translated, it gives CASSQGQGLYEQYF.